Listed below are T cell receptor beta chains from one sample, sequenced in a study of cytomegalovirus exposure and HLA in healthy donors. Assay: immunoSEQ multiplex PCR; the TCRdb copy retains only in-frame clones and omits some. The sample has around 110,000 clones, roughly 70% seen once. Sequencing was done on a sample of PBMCs. The receptors were sampled from a woman in her twenties or thirties in good health and CMV-seronegative. CDR3s include the opening cysteine and the closing phenylalanine or tryptophan. Fields, in order: J gene, D gene, V gene, clone size, CDR3 protein, CDR3 DNA. The D gene is left open where the match is weak. Where a row states a size, it is once, few, many or the class of an expanded clone; other rows omit it.

>TRBJ2-7|.|TRBV5-1|.
CASSLVPVEEATGEQYF
TGCGCCAGCAGCTTGGTCCCTGTAGAGGAAGCTACAGGGGAGCAGTACTTC
>TRBJ1-1|.|TRBV5-5|.
CASSRGGGEAFF
TGTGCCAGCAGCCGCGGGGGGGGTGAAGCTTTCTTT
>TRBJ1-3|.|TRBV13|.
CASSADRGSGNTIYF
TGTGCCAGCAGCGCAGACCGAGGCTCTGGAAACACCATATATTTT
>TRBJ1-2|.|TRBV5-6|.
CASSSGTLGEYGYTF
TGTGCCAGCAGCTCCGGGACACTGGGCGAATATGGCTACACCTTC
>TRBJ1-1|TRBD1|TRBV5-6|.
CASTRARGTEAFF
TGTGCCAGCACCCGAGCCAGGGGGACTGAAGCTTTCTTT
>TRBJ1-1|.|TRBV5-5|few
CASSFAGGHLNTEAFF
TGTGCCAGCAGCTTCGCGGGGGGACACCTGAACACTGAAGCTTTCTTT
>TRBJ2-7|.|TRBV7-2|.
CASSLVPLSYEQYF
TGTGCCAGCAGCTTAGTCCCTCTGTCCTACGAGCAGTACTTC
>TRBJ2-7|TRBD1|TRBV25-1|.
CASRFGTGGYEQYF
TGTGCCAGCAGATTCGGGACAGGGGGCTACGAGCAGTACTTC
>TRBJ2-5|.|TRBV13|.
CASSLGTGLRETQYF
TGTGCCAGCAGCTTAGGGACAGGCCTTCGAGAGACCCAGTACTTC
>TRBJ1-1|.|TRBV7-2|.
CASSPLTGLNTEAFF
TGTGCCAGCAGCCCGTTGACAGGCTTGAACACTGAAGCTTTCTTT
>TRBJ1-5|TRBD1|TRBV6-1|.
CASSEKYRGLQPQHF
TGTGCCAGCAGTGAAAAATATAGGGGGCTGCAGCCCCAGCATTTT
>TRBJ1-1|.|TRBV29-1|.
CSGTPTEAFF
TGCAGCGGGACACCCACTGAAGCTTTCTTT
>TRBJ1-2|.|TRBV27|.
CASRLGRTYGYTF
TGTGCCAGCAGACTAGGCCGGACCTATGGCTACACCTTC
>TRBJ2-1|.|TRBV6-4|.
CASSDSVAGNNEQFF
TGTGCCAGCAGTGACTCGGTAGCCGGGAACAATGAGCAGTTCTTC
>TRBJ2-3|.|TRBV19|.
CASSINGWTASTDTQYF
TGTGCCAGTAGTATTAATGGTTGGACAGCAAGCACAGATACGCAGTATTTT
>TRBJ1-2|TRBD1|TRBV15|.
CATSTTGGSYGYTF
TGTGCCACCAGCACCACAGGGGGTTCCTATGGCTACACCTTC
>TRBJ2-3|.|TRBV29-1|.
CSVSRTGTDTQYF
TGCAGCGTGTCGCGGACAGGCACAGATACGCAGTATTTT
>TRBJ1-1|TRBD1|TRBV7-9|.
CASSLGGRQGMNTEAFF
TGTGCCAGCAGCTTAGGGGGGAGACAGGGAATGAACACTGAAGCTTTCTTT
>TRBJ2-4|TRBD2|TRBV28|.
CASSFLLAGGNIQYF
TGTGCCAGCAGTTTCCTACTAGCGGGGGGAAACATTCAGTACTTC
>TRBJ2-1|TRBD2|TRBV29-1|once
CSVPAGVNYNEQFF
TGCAGCGTTCCAGCGGGAGTTAACTACAATGAGCAGTTCTTC
>TRBJ1-4|TRBD1|TRBV6-1|.
CASGLEGGQYEKLFF
TGTGCCAGCGGCTTGGAGGGGGGACAGTATGAAAAACTGTTTTTT
>TRBJ2-7|.|TRBV30|.
CAWSKGEYEQYF
TGTGCCTGGAGTAAGGGAGAATACGAGCAGTACTTC
>TRBJ1-1|.|TRBV6-5|few
CASSYSMRQEAFF
TGTGCCAGCAGTTACTCGATGCGGCAAGAAGCTTTCTTT
>TRBJ1-3|.|TRBV5-1|few
CASHQGNTIYF
TGCGCCTCTCACCAGGGAAACACCATATATTTT
>TRBJ2-1|.|TRBV19|.
CASSISRTTNEQFF
TGTGCCAGTAGTATAAGTAGGACTACCAATGAGCAGTTCTTC
>TRBJ2-5|.|TRBV5-6|.
CASSLVPGKETQYF
TGTGCCAGCAGCTTGGTTCCAGGGAAAGAGACCCAGTACTTC
>TRBJ2-1|.|TRBV4-3|few
CASSQAPYNEQFF
TGCGCCAGCAGCCAAGCTCCGTACAATGAGCAGTTCTTC
>TRBJ1-2|TRBD1|TRBV4-1|.
CASSQDLTGGNYGYTF
TGCGCCAGCAGCCAAGATCTAACAGGGGGTAACTATGGCTACACCTTC
>TRBJ1-1|.|TRBV30|.
CAWHRALTEAFF
TGTGCCTGGCACAGAGCCCTCACTGAAGCTTTCTTT
>TRBJ2-2|TRBD2|TRBV7-9|.
CASSLVASGATGELFF
TGTGCCAGCAGCTTAGTGGCTAGCGGGGCCACCGGGGAGCTGTTTTTT
>TRBJ1-5|.|TRBV6-5|.
CASILEGGDQPQHF
TGTGCCAGCATCCTAGAGGGGGGGGATCAGCCCCAGCATTTT
>TRBJ2-3|TRBD2|TRBV5-1|.
CASSWAGLAADTQYF
TGCGCCAGCAGCTGGGCGGGACTAGCGGCAGATACGCAGTATTTT
>TRBJ2-4|.|TRBV19|.
CASSIGLLDIQYF
TGTGCCAGTAGTATCGGACTCTTAGACATTCAGTACTTC
>TRBJ2-2|TRBD1|TRBV4-3|.
CASSRSLLAAGQGGIGELFF
TGCGCCAGCAGCCGCTCATTACTAGCGGCAGGACAGGGGGGGATCGGGGAGCTGTTTTTT
>TRBJ1-6|.|TRBV5-6|.
CASTPSGRGGNSPLHF
TGTGCCAGCACCCCAAGTGGGAGGGGGGGAAATTCACCCCTCCACTTT
>TRBJ2-3|.|TRBV12-5|few
CASGLEFEVNTDTQYF
TGTGCTAGTGGTCTGGAGTTTGAGGTCAACACAGATACGCAGTATTTT
>TRBJ2-7|TRBD1|TRBV5-1|.
CASSEQGYEQYF
TGCGCCAGCAGCGAACAGGGGTACGAGCAGTACTTC
>TRBJ2-3|TRBD2|TRBV29-1|.
CSVGDSGGADTQYF
TGCAGCGTTGGTGATAGCGGGGGGGCAGATACGCAGTATTTT
>TRBJ2-5|.|TRBV25-1|.
CASSDEGAGETQYF
TGTGCCAGCAGTGACGAGGGAGCAGGCGAGACCCAGTACTTC
>TRBJ2-1|TRBD2|TRBV7-6|.
CASSYGTSGSAGNEQFF
TGTGCCAGCAGCTACGGGACTAGCGGGAGTGCAGGGAATGAGCAGTTCTTC
>TRBJ1-1|.|TRBV10-3|.
CAIRERSNTEAFF
TGTGCCATCCGGGAAAGGTCGAACACTGAAGCTTTCTTT
>TRBJ1-2|.|TRBV27|.
CASRGLGYGYTF
TGTGCCAGCAGGGGGCTCGGCTATGGCTACACCTTC
>TRBJ2-7|.|TRBV9|.
CASSEDFYEQYF
TGTGCCAGCAGCGAGGACTTCTACGAGCAGTACTTC
>TRBJ1-1|TRBD1|TRBV7-9|few
CASSLDPGGNTEAFF
TGTGCCAGCAGCCTCGACCCAGGGGGCAACACTGAAGCTTTCTTT
>TRBJ1-1|.|TRBV27|.
CASSLSGTWNTEAFF
TGTGCCAGCAGTTTAAGCGGGACATGGAACACTGAAGCTTTCTTT
>TRBJ2-7|.|TRBV19|.
CASSVDRKPYEQYF
TGTGCCAGTAGTGTCGACAGGAAGCCCTACGAGCAGTACTTC
>TRBJ2-7|TRBD1|TRBV19|few
CASCTRTGGKYEQYF
TGTGCCAGTTGTACCCGGACAGGGGGCAAATACGAGCAGTACTTC
>TRBJ1-2|.|TRBV29-1|.
CSVSGDGYTF
TGCAGCGTTTCAGGGGATGGCTACACCTTC
>TRBJ2-5|.|TRBV6-1|.
CAGAADGETQYF
TGTGCCGGGGCGGCGGACGGAGAGACCCAGTACTTC
>TRBJ1-2|.|TRBV19|few
CASSIGRGGYTF
TGTGCCAGTAGTATAGGACGAGGTGGCTACACCTTC